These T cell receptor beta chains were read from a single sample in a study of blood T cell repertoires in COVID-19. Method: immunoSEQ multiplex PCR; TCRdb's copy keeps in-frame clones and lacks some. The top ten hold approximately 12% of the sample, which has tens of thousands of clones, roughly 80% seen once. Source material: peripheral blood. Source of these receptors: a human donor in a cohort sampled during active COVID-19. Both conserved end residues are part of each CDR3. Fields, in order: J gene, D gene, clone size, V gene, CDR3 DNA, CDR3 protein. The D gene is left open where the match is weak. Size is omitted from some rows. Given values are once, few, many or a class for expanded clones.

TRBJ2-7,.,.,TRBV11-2,TGTGCCAGCAGCTCTAGTCGACTTGCCTACGAGCAGTACTTC,CASSSSRLAYEQYF
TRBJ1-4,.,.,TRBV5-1,TGCGCCAGCAGCTTGGCCAGGGGCGACGAAAAACTGTTTTTT,CASSLARGDEKLFF
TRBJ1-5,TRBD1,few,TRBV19,TGTGCCAGTAGTGCCGGACAGGGGGCGAACAATCAGCCCCAGCATTTT,CASSAGQGANNQPQHF
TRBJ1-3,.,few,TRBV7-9,TGTGCCAGCAGCCAGGGGACGGCTGGAAACACCATATATTTT,CASSQGTAGNTIYF
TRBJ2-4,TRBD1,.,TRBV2,TGTGCCAGCACGTTACAGGGGTTAGCCAAAAACATTCAGTACTTC,CASTLQGLAKNIQYF
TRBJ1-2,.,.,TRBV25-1,TGTGCCAGCAGTGGGGGACACCTCTATGGCTACACCTTC,CASSGGHLYGYTF
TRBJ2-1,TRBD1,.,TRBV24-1,TGTGCCACCAGTGATCTGGACAGGTATGAAGATGAGCAGTTCTTC,CATSDLDRYEDEQFF
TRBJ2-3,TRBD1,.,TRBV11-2,TGTGCCAGCAGCTTTCAGTCAGGGGGCATAGATACGCAGTATTTT,CASSFQSGGIDTQYF
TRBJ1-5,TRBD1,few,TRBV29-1,TGCAGCGTTGCCGAGACAGGGGGATATGGTAGCAATCAGCCCCAGCATTTT,CSVAETGGYGSNQPQHF
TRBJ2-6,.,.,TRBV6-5,TGTGCCAGCAGCCAGTACACCTCTGGGGCCAACGTCCTGACTTTC,CASSQYTSGANVLTF
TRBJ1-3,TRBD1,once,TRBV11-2,TGTGCCAGCAGCTCAACCCGGGACAGCCAGACAATTTTT,CASSSTRDSQTIF
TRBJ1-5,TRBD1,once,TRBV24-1,TGTGCCACCAGTGGCAGACAGGGGGCACATGATCAGCCCCAGCATTTT,CATSGRQGAHDQPQHF
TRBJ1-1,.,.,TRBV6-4,TGTGCCAGCAGTCGGACAGTGAACACTGAAGCTTTCTTT,CASSRTVNTEAFF
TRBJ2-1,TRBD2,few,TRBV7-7,TGTGCTAGCAGCTTAACTCTAGCGGGAGGTGGTGAGCAGTTCTTC,CASSLTLAGGGEQFF
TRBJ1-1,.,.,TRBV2,TGTGCCAGCAGTCCAAACGGACTCACTGAAGCTTTCTTT,CASSPNGLTEAFF
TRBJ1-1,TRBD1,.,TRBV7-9,TGTGCCAGCAGGTTAGGGGACAGGGGGGTCACTGAAGCTTTCTTT,CASRLGDRGVTEAFF
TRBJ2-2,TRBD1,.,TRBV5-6,TGTGCCAGCAGCTTGGGGGACAGGGGTTTTCCCGGGGAGCTGTTTTTT,CASSLGDRGFPGELFF
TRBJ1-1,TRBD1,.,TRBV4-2,TGTGCCAGCAGCCAAGATTTTAAGGGGGCGGGTGGAGCTTTCTTT,CASSQDFKGAGGAFF
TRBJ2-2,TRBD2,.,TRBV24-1,TGTGCCACCAGTGATTTTCCTAGCGGGAGACCGAACACCGGGGAGCTGTTTTTT,CATSDFPSGRPNTGELFF
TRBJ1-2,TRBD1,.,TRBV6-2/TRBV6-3,TGTGCCAGCAGTTACCCTCCCTCGACAGGGGCCTATGGCTACACCTTC,CASSYPPSTGAYGYTF
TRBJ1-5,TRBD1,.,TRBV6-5,TGTGCCAGCACAAGGCAGGGGGGCAATCAGCCCCAGCATTTT,CASTRQGGNQPQHF
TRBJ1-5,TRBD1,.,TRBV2,TGTGCCAGCAGTAGACAGGGGGAAGGCAATCAGCCCCAGCATTTT,CASSRQGEGNQPQHF
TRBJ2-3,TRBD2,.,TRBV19,TGTGCCAGTAAAACCGGGGTAGCGGGGGGTCGACCCGATACGCAGTATTTT,CASKTGVAGGRPDTQYF
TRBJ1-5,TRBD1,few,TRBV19,TGTGCCAGTAGTCCCCAGACAGGGAATCAGCCCCAGCATTTT,CASSPQTGNQPQHF
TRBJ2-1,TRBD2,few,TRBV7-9,TGTGCCAGCACCTCACGGACTAGCGGGAGTAGGGAGCAGTTCTTC,CASTSRTSGSREQFF
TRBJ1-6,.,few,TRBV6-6,TGTGCCAGCAGTTACTGGGAACTAGGAGATTCACCCCTCCACTTT,CASSYWELGDSPLHF